This is a list of T cell receptor beta chains from one sample in a study of blood T cell repertoires in COVID-19. Data came from immunoSEQ multiplex PCR; TCRdb stores just in-frame clones and leaves some out. The profile shows about 260,000 clones, roughly 82% of them singletons. The specimen sequenced was PBMCs or T cells enriched from blood (not recorded which). All receptors derive from a woman between 45 and 65 years old who had recovered from COVID-19. Each CDR3 is given with its conserved first and last residue. A D gene is named only where the DNA matches it firmly. For some rows the clone size is stated as once, few or many, or as a class when expanded; others skip it.

d_call: TRBD2
v_call: TRBV30
j_call: TRBJ2-5
clone_size: NA
cdr3_nt: TGTGCCTGGAGTCGCTCTTCCCTGGAGCGGGGACAAGAGACCCAGTACTTC
cdr3_aa: CAWSRSSLERGQETQYF

d_call: NA
v_call: TRBV20-1
j_call: TRBJ2-3
clone_size: NA
cdr3_nt: TGCAGTGCCGCAGGGCCGACGCAGTATTTT
cdr3_aa: CSAAGPTQYF

d_call: TRBD1
v_call: TRBV18
j_call: TRBJ1-2
clone_size: NA
cdr3_nt: TGTGCCAGCTCACCCCAGGGACAGGGGCTCTTGAACGGCTACACCTTC
cdr3_aa: CASSPQGQGLLNGYTF

d_call: NA
v_call: TRBV7-9
j_call: TRBJ1-4
clone_size: NA
cdr3_nt: TGTGCCAGCAGACAATCAGGGGACCCGGGCGAAAAACTGTTTTTT
cdr3_aa: CASRQSGDPGEKLFF

d_call: NA
v_call: TRBV6-1
j_call: TRBJ2-7
clone_size: NA
cdr3_nt: TGTGCCAGCAGTGAAGTAGGAACAGTCTACGAGCAGTACTTC
cdr3_aa: CASSEVGTVYEQYF

d_call: TRBD1
v_call: TRBV2
j_call: TRBJ1-2
clone_size: once
cdr3_nt: TGTGCCAGCAGTGAGCGGGACAGGGCTTCATATGGCTACACCTTC
cdr3_aa: CASSERDRASYGYTF

d_call: NA
v_call: TRBV27
j_call: TRBJ1-1
clone_size: once
cdr3_nt: TGTGCCAGCAGTCTGAGGACTGGTGTCACTGAAGCTTTCTTT
cdr3_aa: CASSLRTGVTEAFF

d_call: NA
v_call: TRBV7-9
j_call: TRBJ2-1
clone_size: NA
cdr3_nt: TGTGCCAGCATTACGGGGATCTCCTACAATGAGCAGTTCTTC
cdr3_aa: CASITGISYNEQFF

d_call: TRBD2
v_call: TRBV7-9
j_call: TRBJ2-1
clone_size: NA
cdr3_nt: TGTGCCAGCAGCTTGTCTAGCGGGGGGGCGAAGGATCATGAGCAGTTCTTC
cdr3_aa: CASSLSSGGAKDHEQFF

d_call: TRBD2
v_call: TRBV6-2/TRBV6-3
j_call: TRBJ2-3
clone_size: NA
cdr3_nt: TGTGCCAGCAGTTACGAGGCGGGGGTCCTTGATACGCAGTATTTT
cdr3_aa: CASSYEAGVLDTQYF

d_call: NA
v_call: TRBV20-1
j_call: TRBJ1-1
clone_size: NA
cdr3_nt: TGCAGTGCTAAGCATAACACTGAAGCTTTCTTT
cdr3_aa: CSAKHNTEAFF

d_call: TRBD1
v_call: TRBV27
j_call: TRBJ2-3
clone_size: once
cdr3_nt: TGTGCCAGCAGTTTGCGAGGGACAGCTACCACTAGCACAGATACGCAGTATTTT
cdr3_aa: CASSLRGTATTSTDTQYF

d_call: NA
v_call: TRBV24-1
j_call: TRBJ2-2
clone_size: NA
cdr3_nt: TGTGCCACCAGTGGGACACTGAACACCGGGGAGCTGTTTTTT
cdr3_aa: CATSGTLNTGELFF

d_call: NA
v_call: TRBV5-1
j_call: TRBJ1-3
clone_size: once
cdr3_nt: TGCGCCAGAAAGGCTAGATACTCTGGAAACACCATATATTTT
cdr3_aa: CARKARYSGNTIYF

d_call: NA
v_call: TRBV5-1
j_call: TRBJ1-2
clone_size: once
cdr3_nt: TGCGCCAGCAGCGTTGGGGACTTCTCAAGTGGCTACACCTTC
cdr3_aa: CASSVGDFSSGYTF

d_call: TRBD1
v_call: TRBV5-1
j_call: TRBJ2-7
clone_size: once
cdr3_nt: TGCGCCAGCAGCGCAGGACAGGGGGTCGACGAGCAGTACTTC
cdr3_aa: CASSAGQGVDEQYF

d_call: TRBD1
v_call: TRBV28
j_call: TRBJ2-7
clone_size: once
cdr3_nt: TGTGCCAGCAGTTCAGGGGGCGGGTCAGGTGAGCAGTACTTC
cdr3_aa: CASSSGGGSGEQYF

d_call: TRBD2
v_call: TRBV3-1/TRBV3-2
j_call: TRBJ2-2
clone_size: NA
cdr3_nt: TGTGCCAGCAGCCAAGATTTGCGGGAGGGCCACACCGGGGAGCTGTTTTTT
cdr3_aa: CASSQDLREGHTGELFF

d_call: TRBD2
v_call: TRBV5-1
j_call: TRBJ2-3
clone_size: once
cdr3_nt: TGCGCCAGCAGCCTTGGGCTTACTAGCGGGGCCACAGATACGCAGTATTTT
cdr3_aa: CASSLGLTSGATDTQYF

d_call: NA
v_call: TRBV27
j_call: TRBJ2-3
clone_size: NA
cdr3_nt: TGTGCCAGCAGCGCGCGTTTCCGCACAGATACGCAGTATTTT
cdr3_aa: CASSARFRTDTQYF

d_call: NA
v_call: TRBV4-3
j_call: TRBJ1-1
clone_size: NA
cdr3_nt: TGCGCCAGCAGCCACCTTCGGGGAGTGGCTTTCTTT
cdr3_aa: CASSHLRGVAFF

d_call: NA
v_call: TRBV30
j_call: TRBJ1-1
clone_size: NA
cdr3_nt: TGTGCCTGGAGTTTACGTCCGGGAACTGAAGCTTTCTTT
cdr3_aa: CAWSLRPGTEAFF

d_call: TRBD1
v_call: TRBV4-2
j_call: TRBJ1-2
clone_size: NA
cdr3_nt: TGTGCCAGCAGCCAAGAGGCCAGGGGGCTCTATGGCTACACCTTC
cdr3_aa: CASSQEARGLYGYTF

d_call: TRBD2
v_call: TRBV4-3
j_call: TRBJ2-1
clone_size: NA
cdr3_nt: TGCGCCAGCAGCAGGGGACTAGCGGGAGAAGCTGAGCAGTTCTTC
cdr3_aa: CASSRGLAGEAEQFF

d_call: TRBD1
v_call: TRBV5-6
j_call: TRBJ1-2
clone_size: once
cdr3_nt: TGTGCCAGCAGCTCCGACAGGGGCTATGGCTACACCTTC
cdr3_aa: CASSSDRGYGYTF

d_call: TRBD2
v_call: TRBV27
j_call: TRBJ2-2
clone_size: NA
cdr3_nt: TGTGCCAGCAGTTTAATAGCGGGCCCCAACCCCGGGGAGCTGTTTTTT
cdr3_aa: CASSLIAGPNPGELFF

d_call: NA
v_call: TRBV19
j_call: TRBJ2-1
clone_size: NA
cdr3_nt: TGTGCCAGTAGTGTATCAGTAAGGCGCGGTGAGCAGTTCTTC
cdr3_aa: CASSVSVRRGEQFF

d_call: NA
v_call: TRBV6-1
j_call: TRBJ2-7
clone_size: NA
cdr3_nt: TGTGCCAGCAGTGAGGCGGAGAGCTCCTACGAGCAGTACTTC
cdr3_aa: CASSEAESSYEQYF

d_call: TRBD1
v_call: TRBV11-2
j_call: TRBJ1-2
clone_size: once
cdr3_nt: TGTGCCAGTAACAGCCTGGGACAGGGCCCTGATTATAACTATGGCTACACCTTC
cdr3_aa: CASNSLGQGPDYNYGYTF

d_call: NA
v_call: TRBV7-2
j_call: TRBJ2-5
clone_size: NA
cdr3_nt: TGTGCCAGCAGCTCAGGGATTTGGGAGACCCAGTACTTC
cdr3_aa: CASSSGIWETQYF

d_call: TRBD2
v_call: TRBV6-5
j_call: TRBJ2-1
clone_size: NA
cdr3_nt: TGTGCCAGCAGATCGACTAGCGGGACCTACAATGAGCAGTTCTTC
cdr3_aa: CASRSTSGTYNEQFF

d_call: NA
v_call: TRBV9
j_call: TRBJ1-2
clone_size: NA
cdr3_nt: TGTGCCAGCAGCCCCAGAAATTTACAGGGTCATGGCTACACCTTC
cdr3_aa: CASSPRNLQGHGYTF

d_call: TRBD1
v_call: TRBV6-4
j_call: TRBJ1-6
clone_size: NA
cdr3_nt: TGTGCCAGCAGTGTTGCAGGACAGGGGAATTCACCCCTCCACTTT
cdr3_aa: CASSVAGQGNSPLHF